The source of this T cell receptor (beta chain) is a study of Tregs in tolerant kidney transplant recipients. Trimming cost V 3 bases and J 4 bases, with 8 bases left between them. CDR1 and CDR2 (germline): MNHEY, SMNVEV (reference sequence). This CDR3 comprises 13 residues. Sequenced by immunoSEQ multiplex PCR; TCRdb stores in-frame clones only, minus some. The sample contains about 64,000 clones, approximately 98% of which appear only once. Sequencing was performed on Tregs from blood, taken before the transplant. This chain links TRBV27 with TRBJ2-3; D call uncertain. This clonotype was obtained from a human donor who received a combined kidney and bone marrow transplant. As DNA, the CDR3 is TGTGCCAGCAGTTTTATCGAGGCAGATACGCAGTATTTT. Protein sequence: CASSFIEADTQYF.